A selection of T cell receptor beta chains follows, all from one sample in a study of cytomegalovirus exposure and HLA in healthy donors. Generated by immunoSEQ multiplex PCR, the TCRdb table keeps only in-frame clones and is missing some. Of approximately 120,000 clones detected, 81% appear once; the ten largest clones hold 2.2%. The specimen sequenced was PBMCs. These receptors were taken from a woman aged 25 to 45 in good health and CMV-seronegative. The CDR3 runs from the conserved cysteine through the conserved F or W. Each record gives: J gene, clone size, V gene, D gene, CDR3 DNA, CDR3 protein. The D gene is left open where the match is weak. For some rows the clone size is stated as once, few or many, or as a class when expanded; others skip it.

TRBJ2-3	NA	TRBV19	TRBD1	TGTGCCAGTAGTATTCCCCGGACAGGGGGGATAGATACGCAGTATTTT	CASSIPRTGGIDTQYF
TRBJ2-3	once	TRBV9	TRBD2	TGTGCCAGCAGCCCCAGGGGGCTAGCGGGAGAGAGCACAGATACGCAGTATTTT	CASSPRGLAGESTDTQYF
TRBJ2-4	NA	TRBV9	TRBD1	TGTGCCAGCAGCACCGGCGACAGGGCGGCCAAAAACATTCAGTACTTC	CASSTGDRAAKNIQYF
TRBJ1-5	once	TRBV18	TRBD1	TGTGCCAGCTCACCACGTGGAGGGGGACAGGTCCAGCCCCAGCATTTT	CASSPRGGGQVQPQHF
TRBJ2-1	NA	TRBV7-6	TRBD2	TGTGCCAGCAGCGCATGGACTAGCGGGAGAACTCCGTTCTTC	CASSAWTSGRTPFF
TRBJ2-1	NA	TRBV12-5	TRBD2	TGTGCTAGTGGTTCGGTACGGGAGTCAAGCGGGAGGGCCGACAATGAGCAGTTCTTC	CASGSVRESSGRADNEQFF
TRBJ1-1	NA	TRBV6-1	TRBD1	TGTGCCAGCAGTGGAGCAGGGGGTGAAGCTTTCTTT	CASSGAGGEAFF
TRBJ2-2	NA	TRBV7-7	NA	TGTGCTAGCAGCCTTAGCAGTGCCGGGGAGCTGTTTTTT	CASSLSSAGELFF
TRBJ2-1	NA	TRBV5-4	TRBD1	TGTGCCAGCAGCTGGGGGGGGACAGGGTCATATGAGCAGTTCTTC	CASSWGGTGSYEQFF
TRBJ1-3	NA	TRBV2	TRBD1	TGTGCCAGCAGTCCGGGACAGGGATCTGGAAACACCATATATTTT	CASSPGQGSGNTIYF
TRBJ2-3	NA	TRBV7-3	NA	TGTGCCAGCAGCCACGGGAACAGAGATACGCAGTATTTT	CASSHGNRDTQYF
TRBJ2-3	NA	TRBV2	NA	TGTGCCCAAGCCCGAGACTTTACCCTCACAGATACGCAGTATTTT	CAQARDFTLTDTQYF
TRBJ2-2	NA	TRBV6-5	TRBD2	TGTGCCAGCGGGCCACTAGCGGGAGTTACCGGGGAGCTGTTTTTT	CASGPLAGVTGELFF
TRBJ2-1	NA	TRBV6-5	TRBD2	TGTGCCAGCAGTTACGCTAGCGGGAGTGGCAATGAGCAGTTCTTC	CASSYASGSGNEQFF
TRBJ2-1	NA	TRBV5-8	TRBD2	TGTGCCAGCAGCCCAAGGACTAGCGGGAAAGGTGGTGAGCAGTTCTTC	CASSPRTSGKGGEQFF